This TCR beta chain is from a study of T cell responses to AZD1222 COVID-19 vaccine. Study results and limitations: After two AZD1222 doses, spike-specific TCR breadth and depth rose versus day 0.

There are 16 residues in the CDR3. V was pared by 0 bases and J by 4 bases, with 6 bases of the junction left unmatched. Germline V gene lookup returns CDR1 LGHNA and CDR2 YSLEER. A word on this clone: Its specificity is unknown.

Second-dose timings of about 4 or about 12 weeks were pooled. Assay: immunoSEQ multiplex PCR; the TCRdb copy retains only in-frame clones and omits some. Here the sample spans approximately 140,000 clones, roughly nine tenths being singletons. The clonotype was recovered from an adult who received the AZD1222 COVID-19 vaccine. Sequenced here: peripheral blood, sampled 28 days after the second AZD1222 dose. This rearrangement joins TRBV4-3 to TRBJ1-1, with TRBD1 matching over 9 bases. CDR3 nucleotide sequence: TGCGCCAGCAGCCAAGAGGGGACAGGGATTTCCACTGAAGCTTTCTTT. Its protein is CASSQEGTGISTEAFF.